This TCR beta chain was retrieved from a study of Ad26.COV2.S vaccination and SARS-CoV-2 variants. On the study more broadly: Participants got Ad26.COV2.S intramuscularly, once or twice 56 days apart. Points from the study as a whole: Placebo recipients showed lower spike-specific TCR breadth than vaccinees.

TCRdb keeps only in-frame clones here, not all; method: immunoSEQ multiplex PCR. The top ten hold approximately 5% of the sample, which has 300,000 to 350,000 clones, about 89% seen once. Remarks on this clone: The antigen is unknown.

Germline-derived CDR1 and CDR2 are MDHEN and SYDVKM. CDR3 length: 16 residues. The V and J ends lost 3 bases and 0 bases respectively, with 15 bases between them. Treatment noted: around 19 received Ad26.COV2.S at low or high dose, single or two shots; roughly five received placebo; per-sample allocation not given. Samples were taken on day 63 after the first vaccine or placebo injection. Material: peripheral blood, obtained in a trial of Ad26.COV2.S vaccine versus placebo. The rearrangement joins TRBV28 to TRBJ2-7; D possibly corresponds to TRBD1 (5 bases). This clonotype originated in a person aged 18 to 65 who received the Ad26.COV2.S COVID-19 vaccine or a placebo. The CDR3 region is CASSFEALDSSYEQYF. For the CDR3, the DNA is TGTGCCAGCAGTTTTGAGGCTTTAGACAGCTCCTACGAGCAGTACTTC.